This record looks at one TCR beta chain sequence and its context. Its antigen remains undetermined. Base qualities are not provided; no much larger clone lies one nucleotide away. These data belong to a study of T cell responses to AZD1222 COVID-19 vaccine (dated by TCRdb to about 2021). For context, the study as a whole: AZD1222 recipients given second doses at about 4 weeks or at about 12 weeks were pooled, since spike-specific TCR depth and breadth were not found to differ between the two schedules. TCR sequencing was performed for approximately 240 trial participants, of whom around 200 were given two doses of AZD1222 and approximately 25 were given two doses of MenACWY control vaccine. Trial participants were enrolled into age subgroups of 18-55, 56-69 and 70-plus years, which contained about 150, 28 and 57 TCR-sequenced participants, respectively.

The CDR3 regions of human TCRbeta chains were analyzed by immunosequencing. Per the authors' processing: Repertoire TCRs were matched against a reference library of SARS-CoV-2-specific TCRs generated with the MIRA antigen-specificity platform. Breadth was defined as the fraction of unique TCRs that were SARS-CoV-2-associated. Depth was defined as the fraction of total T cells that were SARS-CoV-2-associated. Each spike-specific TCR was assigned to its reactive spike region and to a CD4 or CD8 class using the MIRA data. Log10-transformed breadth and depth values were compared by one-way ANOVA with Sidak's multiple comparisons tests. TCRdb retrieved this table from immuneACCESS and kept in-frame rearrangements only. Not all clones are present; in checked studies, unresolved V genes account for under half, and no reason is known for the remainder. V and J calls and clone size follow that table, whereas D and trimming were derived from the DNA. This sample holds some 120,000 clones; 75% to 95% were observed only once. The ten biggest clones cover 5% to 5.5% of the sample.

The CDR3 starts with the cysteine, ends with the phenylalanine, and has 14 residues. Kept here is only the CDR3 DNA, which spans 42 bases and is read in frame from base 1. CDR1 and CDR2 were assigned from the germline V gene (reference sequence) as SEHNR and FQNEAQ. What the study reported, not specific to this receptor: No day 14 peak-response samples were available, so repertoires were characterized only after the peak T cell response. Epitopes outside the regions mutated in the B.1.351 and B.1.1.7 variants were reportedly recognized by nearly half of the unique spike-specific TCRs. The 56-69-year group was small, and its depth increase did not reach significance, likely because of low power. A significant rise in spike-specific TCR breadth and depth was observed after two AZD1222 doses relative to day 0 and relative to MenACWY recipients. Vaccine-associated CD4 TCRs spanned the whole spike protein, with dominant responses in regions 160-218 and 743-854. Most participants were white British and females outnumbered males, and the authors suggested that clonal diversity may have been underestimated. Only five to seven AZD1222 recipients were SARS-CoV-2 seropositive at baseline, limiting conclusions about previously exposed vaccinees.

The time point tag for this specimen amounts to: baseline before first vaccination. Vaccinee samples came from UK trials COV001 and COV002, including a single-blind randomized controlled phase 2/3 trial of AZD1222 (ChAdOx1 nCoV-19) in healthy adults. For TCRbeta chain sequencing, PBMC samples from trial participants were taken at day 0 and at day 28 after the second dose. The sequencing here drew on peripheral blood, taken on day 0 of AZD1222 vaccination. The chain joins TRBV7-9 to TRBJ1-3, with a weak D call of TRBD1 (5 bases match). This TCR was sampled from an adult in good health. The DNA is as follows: TGTGCTCTAAACAGGCCGAGCTCTGGAAACACCATATATTTT. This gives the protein CALNRPSSGNTIYF.